Below, 19 T cell receptor beta chains from the same sample are listed, as sequenced in a study of blood T cell repertoires in COVID-19. TCRdb's copy holds only in-frame clones and misses some; the assay was immunoSEQ multiplex PCR. The repertoire holds more than 80,000 clones, with 65% to 80% as singletons. Sequences were obtained from peripheral blood. Receptors were obtained from a woman at least 80 years old with active or convalescent COVID-19.

This clone has a single count. J is TRBJ2-7 and V is TRBV5-4; 8 bases agree with TRBD2. CDR1 and CDR2 (germline): SGHNT, YYREEE (reference sequence). The ends lost 4 bases at V and 7 bases at J; junction bases unmatched: 13. The CDR3 has 15 residues. This CDR3 reads CASSQIGGAVWEQYF. The DNA for the CDR3 is TGTGCCAGCAGCCAAATCGGGGGGGCGGTGTGGGAGCAGTACTTC.

V is TRBV7-8 and J is TRBJ1-2, with TRBD1 matching 7 bases. The CDR3 consists of 15 residues. After removal of 5 bases from V and 7 bases from J, the junction contained 13 bases not matched to a gene. Germline loops: CDR1 SGHVS, CDR2 FQNEAQ. The CDR3 sequence: CASSPYQTGVSGYTF. As DNA, the CDR3 is TGTGCCAGCAGCCCGTATCAAACAGGGGTCTCTGGCTACACCTTC.

This clone was seen only a few times. V usage is TRBV19 and J usage is TRBJ1-4, with 11 positions matching TRBD1. CDR1 is LNHDA and CDR2 is SQIVND in the germline V gene (reference sequence). V shed 7 bases, J shed 8 bases, and the junction held 9 bases outside the gene matches. The CDR3 has 15 residues. The CDR3 bases are TGTGCCAGTAAGACCAGGGGACAGGGGGGCGAAAAACTGTTTTTT. Its translation is CASKTRGQGGEKLFF. Supplemented by reference TRBV19 and TRBJ1-4, the full variable domain reads DGGITQSPKYLFRKEGQNVTLSCEQNLNHDAMYWYRQDPGQGLRLIYYSQIVNDFQKGDIAEGYSVSREKKESFPLTVTSAQKNPTAFYLCASKTRGQGGEKLFFGSGTQLSVL.

This clone was recorded a few times. This chain joins TRBV19 and TRBJ2-1; 7 bases are a match to TRBD2. Germline-derived CDR1 and CDR2 are LNHDA and SQIVND (reference sequence). Losses at the gene ends were 0 bases for V and 8 bases for J; bases not matched to a gene: 4. CDR3 length: 14 amino acids. The CDR3 sequence: CASSIELGGDEQFF. The CDR3 region has the DNA TGTGCCAGTAGTATAGAGTTGGGGGGGGATGAGCAGTTCTTC.

The rearrangement joins TRBV2 to TRBJ1-4; perhaps TRBD1 as D (6 bases). Per the germline V gene, CDR1 is SNHLY and CDR2 is FYNNEI. Trimming cost V 8 bases and J 8 bases, with 12 bases left between them. The CDR3 extends over 12 amino acids. CDR3 sequence: CASAGAEEKLFF. DNA for the CDR3: TGTGCCAGCGCGGGGGCTGAAGAAAAACTGTTTTTT.

The V and J genes are TRBV7-8 and TRBJ1-2, with 8 bases matching TRBD1. Trimming cost V 5 bases and J 2 bases; bases outside gene matches: 1. CDR3 length equals 13 residues. CDR1 and CDR2 from the germline V gene are SGHVS and FQNEAQ. The CDR3, as DNA: TGTGCCAGCAGCAGGACAGGGAACTATGGCTACACCTTC. Amino acid sequence: CASSRTGNYGYTF.

CDR3 region: CATTDGPEGYEQYF. The CDR3 DNA follows: TGTGCCACTACGGACGGGCCGGAGGGGTACGAGCAGTACTTC. The chain combines TRBV10-3 with TRBJ2-7, with D perhaps TRBD2 (6 bases). Looked up from germline, CDR1 is ENHRY and CDR2 is SYGVKD. The CDR3 is 14 residues long. Trimming shortened V by 10 bases and J by 4 bases, and 20 bases separated the two germline ends.

This clone was observed once. V and J are TRBV7-6 and TRBJ2-1; 7 nucleotides line up with TRBD2. This CDR3 is built from 16 residues. Germline CDR1 is SGHVS and CDR2 is FNYEAQ. The V and J ends lost 2 bases and 4 bases, in that order; junction bases with no gene match: 8. CDR3: CASSLQGGGPYNEQFF. CDR3 nucleotide sequence: TGTGCCAGCAGCTTACAGGGCGGGGGACCATACAATGAGCAGTTCTTC.

This chain joins TRBV7-2 and TRBJ1-4, with a weak D call TRBD1 (6 bases). This CDR3 contains 17 residues. The germline V and J ends were trimmed by 0 bases and 8 bases, with 19 bases remaining between them. Germline lookup yields CDR1 SGHTA and CDR2 FQGNSA. DNA for the CDR3: TGTGCCAGCAGCTTAGCTTCCGGGGGCGGGAGTTGGGAAAAACTGTTTTTT. Its translation: CASSLASGGGSWEKLFF.

The V call is TRBV12-3 or TRBV12-4, the J call TRBJ2-7; D ambiguous. The CDR3 consists of 13 residues. Trimming removed 4 bases at V and 1 base at J, with 8 bases between. This CDR3 is CASSSQLSYEQYF. The CDR3, as DNA: TGTGCCAGCAGTTCGCAACTATCCTACGAGCAGTACTTC.

The rearrangement joins TRBV19 to TRBJ1-1; the D gene is possibly TRBD1 (5 bases). Trimming left V 1 base short and J 5 bases short, with 11 bases between. This CDR3 has 14 residues. CDR1 LNHDA and CDR2 SQIVND come from the germline V gene (reference sequence). The CDR3 protein is CASSIGRGGTEAFF. DNA for the CDR3: TGTGCCAGTAGTATAGGGAGGGGAGGAACTGAAGCTTTCTTT.

This clone came up a few times. The genes are TRBV6-4 and TRBJ2-3, with 8 bases aligning to TRBD1. CDR3 length: 15 amino acids. From germline, CDR1 is MRHNA and CDR2 SNTAGT. J gave up 6 bases and V 0 bases, and 5 bases lay outside the gene matches. The CDR3 DNA sequence: TGTGCCAGCAGTGACTCGTCGCAGGGGGCTGATACGCAGTATTTT. It encodes CASSDSSQGADTQYF.

This rearrangement joins TRBV10-1 to TRBJ2-7; possibly TRBD2 for D (5 bases). In germline, CDR1 is WNHNN, CDR2 SYGVQD (reference sequence). This CDR3 region has 14 residues. Between the trimmed V and J ends, which lost 3 bases and 6 bases, there was a span of 15 bases. The CDR3 loop is CASSDLFRGSEQYF. The CDR3 bases are TGCGCCAGCAGTGACCTCTTCAGAGGGAGCGAGCAGTACTTC.

This chain joins TRBV19 and TRBJ2-1; TRBD2 matches at 7 bases. This CDR3 spans 16 amino acids. With 3 bases clipped from V and 7 bases from J, the junction kept 12 bases outside the gene matches. CDR1 and CDR2 (germline): LNHDA, SQIVND (reference sequence). CDR3 DNA: TGTGCCAGTAGTATGGCCAAGGGAGGGTCCAGGAATGAGCAGTTCTTC. Translating gives CASSMAKGGSRNEQFF. Looking up the rest from reference TRBV19 and TRBJ2-1 gives the full variable domain: DGGITQSPKYLFRKEGQNVTLSCEQNLNHDAMYWYRQDPGQGLRLIYYSQIVNDFQKGDIAEGYSVSREKKESFPLTVTSAQKNPTAFYLCASSMAKGGSRNEQFFGPGTRLTVL.

V is TRBV2 and J is TRBJ1-5; a possible D gene is TRBD1 (6 bases). Germline CDR1 reads SNHLY; CDR2 reads FYNNEI. The CDR3 length is 16 residues. Trimming pared 5 bases from V and 2 bases from J, leaving 16 bases between. The CDR3 loop reads CASSSPTGLGNQPQHF. CDR3 DNA sequence: TGTGCCAGCAGTAGCCCTACAGGGTTGGGCAATCAGCCCCAGCATTTT. The full variable domain, completed using reference TRBV2 and TRBJ1-5, is EPEVTQTPSHQVTQMGQEVILRCVPISNHLYFYWYRQILGQKVEFLVSFYNNEISEKSEIFDDQFSVERPDGSNFTLKIRSTKLEDSAMYFCASSSPTGLGNQPQHFGDGTRLSIL.

V gene TRBV24-1 combines with J gene TRBJ2-3, with TRBD1 matching over 10 bases. The CDR3 consists of 16 residues. The junction had 10 bases not matched to a gene; V was cut back by 7 bases and J by 4 bases. CDR1 KGHDR and CDR2 SFDVKD come from the germline V gene. The CDR3 sequence is CATSSRPGQGPDTQYF. DNA for the CDR3: TGTGCCACCAGCTCTAGACCGGGACAGGGGCCAGATACGCAGTATTTT.

This chain joins TRBV19 and TRBJ1-5, with 8 bases lining up with TRBD1. The V gene end was trimmed by 4 bases and the J gene end by 5 bases; junction bases not matched to a gene: 4. Germline V gene sequence: CDR1 LNHDA, CDR2 SQIVND (reference sequence). CDR3 length: 14 residues. In DNA form, the CDR3 reads TGTGCCAGTAGTACGGACAGGGATGATCAGCCCCAGCATTTT. This translates into CASSTDRDDQPQHF.

This clone was observed a few times. The CDR3 is CASSSQGGLYYGYTF. CDR3 in DNA: TGTGCCAGTAGTTCCCAGGGGGGATTGTACTATGGCTACACCTTC. This chain joins TRBV19 and TRBJ1-2, with TRBD1 identical over 7 bases. The CDR3 has 15 amino acids. V was clipped by 5 bases and J by 3 bases; unmatched bases: 9. Germline lookup yields CDR1 LNHDA and CDR2 SQIVND (reference sequence).

This sequence joins TRBV5-1 and TRBJ2-1; TRBD2 aligns across 7 bases. The CDR3 is 16 amino acids. Trimming at V came to 1 base and at J to 7 bases, leaving 11 bases not matched to a gene. CDR1 SGHRS and CDR2 YFSETQ come from the germline V gene. This CDR3 reads CASSLSTSSPGNEQFF. CDR3 sequence (DNA): TGCGCCAGCAGCTTGTCGACTAGCAGCCCTGGGAATGAGCAGTTCTTC.